The source of this TCR beta chain is a study of neurological immune-mediated disorders. Synthesis of cDNA was carried out by template-switch 5'RACE. The reaction used 10-nucleotide random UMIs. TCRdb itself ran the 5' RACE reads through MiXCR, one entry per CDR3 protein. The sample carries about 38,000 distinct CDR3 sequences, approximately 12% recorded once. The V gene lost 1 base and the J gene lost 2 bases, with 18 bases spanning the gap. The CDR3 consists of 17 residues. Germline CDR1 reads LGHDT; CDR2 reads YNNKEL (reference sequence). Time point specified: technical triplicate 1. In its sample, this clonotype was seen many times.

The chain carries TRBV3-1 and TRBJ2-7; D tentatively reads TRBD1 or TRBD2 (5 bases each). This clonotype was sampled from a man aged 55 to 70 with HTLV-1-associated myelopathy (HAM/TSP). The sequenced material came from PBMCs. CDR3 sequence reads: CASSQVFSSGRAYEQYF. The CDR3, as DNA: TGTGCCAGCAGCCAAGTGTTTTCGTCAGGGCGGGCCTACGAGCAGTACTTC.